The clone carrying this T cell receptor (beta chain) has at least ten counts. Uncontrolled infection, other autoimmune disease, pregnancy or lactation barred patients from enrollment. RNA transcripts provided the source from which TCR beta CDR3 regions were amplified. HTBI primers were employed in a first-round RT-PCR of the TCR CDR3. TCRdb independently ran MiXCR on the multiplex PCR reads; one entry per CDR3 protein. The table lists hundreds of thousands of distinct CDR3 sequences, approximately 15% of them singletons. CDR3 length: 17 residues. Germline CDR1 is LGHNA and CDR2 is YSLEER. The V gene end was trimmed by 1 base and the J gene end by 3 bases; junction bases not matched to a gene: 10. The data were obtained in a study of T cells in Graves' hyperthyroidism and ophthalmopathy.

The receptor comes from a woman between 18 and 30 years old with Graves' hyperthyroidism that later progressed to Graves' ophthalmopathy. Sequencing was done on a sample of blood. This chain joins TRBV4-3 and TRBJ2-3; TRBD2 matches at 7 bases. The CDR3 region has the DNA TGCGCCAGCAGCCAAGGGACGTTCGGGAGGTCGACAGATACGCAGTATTTT. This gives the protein CASSQGTFGRSTDTQYF.